The rows below give T cell receptor beta chains drawn from one sample of a study of blood T cells in healthy people across ages. MiXCR was run by TCRdb on the 5' RACE reads, yielding one entry per CDR3 protein. Of about 1.5 million distinct CDR3 sequences in the sample, under 55% were seen once. Material: blood. These receptors originate from a woman aged 18-29 years in good health. CDR3s include the opening cysteine and the closing phenylalanine or tryptophan. D genes are given only for firm matches. Clone size is given for some rows only: seen once, a few or many times, or a class if the clone is expanded.

v_gene,d_gene,j_gene,abundance,CDR3aa,CDR3nt
TRBV12-3/TRBV12-4,TRBD2,TRBJ2-1,.,CASTGNLAAEQFF,TGTGCCAGCACTGGTAATCTAGCGGCCGAGCAGTTCTTC
TRBV5-1,.,TRBJ2-3,many,CASSQGAGKDTQYF,TGCGCCAGCAGCCAAGGGGCAGGGAAAGATACGCAGTATTTT
TRBV7-8,.,TRBJ2-7,.,CASSSDRLTSYELYF,TGTGCCAGCAGCTCGGACAGATTGACCTCCTACGAGCTGTACTTC
TRBV4-1,TRBD1,TRBJ1-2,.,CASSRGTDLNYGYTF,TGCGCCAGCAGCCGCGGGACAGACTTAAACTATGGCTACACCTTC
TRBV6-2/TRBV6-3,.,TRBJ1-2,.,CASSDMPGDGYTF,TGTGCCAGCAGTGACATGCCAGGGGATGGCTACACCTTC
TRBV7-2,.,TRBJ2-7,few,CASSFSHSTPSYEQYF,TGTGCCAGCAGCTTTTCTCATTCGACCCCTTCCTACGAGCAGTACTTC
TRBV20-1,.,TRBJ1-2,few,CSARDLLGLYGYTF,TGCAGTGCTAGAGATCTTCTCGGCCTATATGGCTACACCTTC
TRBV7-9,.,TRBJ1-1,.,CASSLPATEAFF,TGTGCCAGCAGCTTGCCGGCGACTGAAGCTTTCTTT
TRBV16,.,TRBJ1-2,.,CASSQLEGGYGYTF,TGTGCCAGCAGCCAGCTCGAGGGTGGTTATGGCTACACCTTC
TRBV27,TRBD1,TRBJ2-4,few,CASSLKPGQGGGSKNIQYF,TGTGCCAGCAGTCTAAAACCGGGACAGGGTGGGGGATCCAAAAACATTCAGTACTTC
TRBV5-1,TRBD2,TRBJ2-3,.,CASSFSSGFTDTQYF,TGCGCCAGCAGCTTTTCTAGCGGGTTCACAGATACGCAGTATTTT
TRBV29-1,.,TRBJ2-5,.,CSVGRGKETQYF,TGCAGCGTTGGCAGGGGTAAGGAGACCCAGTACTTC
TRBV30,.,TRBJ1-1,.,CAWEAVNTEAFF,TGTGCCTGGGAGGCGGTTAACACTGAAGCTTTCTTT
TRBV4-3,.,TRBJ2-7,.,CASSQGARMDEQYF,TGCGCCAGCAGCCAAGGGGCCAGAATGGATGAGCAGTACTTC
TRBV5-1,.,TRBJ2-3,.,CASSFQDLRGTQYF,TGCGCCAGCAGCTTTCAGGACCTCAGGGGTACGCAGTATTTT
TRBV4-1,TRBD2,TRBJ2-7,.,CASSPSGGRGIEQYF,TGCGCCAGCAGCCCTTCGGGCGGGAGGGGGATCGAGCAGTACTTC
TRBV20-1,.,TRBJ2-5,.,CSARGDNPSRYF,TGCAGTGCTAGAGGGGACAACCCGTCTCGGTACTTC
TRBV29-1,.,TRBJ2-4,.,CSVTEIKNIQYF,TGCAGCGTCACAGAAATCAAAAACATTCAGTACTTC
TRBV19,.,TRBJ1-5,.,CASNRQAGGQPQHF,TGTGCCAGTAACAGACAGGCCGGGGGTCAGCCCCAGCATTTT
TRBV20-1,TRBD1,TRBJ2-1,.,CSARETGGNYNEQFF,TGCAGTGCTAGAGAGACAGGGGGGAACTACAATGAGCAGTTCTTC
TRBV29-1,.,TRBJ1-2,.,CSPERGPYGYTF,TGCAGCCCCGAACGGGGACCCTATGGCTACACCTTC
TRBV20-1,.,TRBJ1-1,.,CSASKLYVLNTEAFF,TGCAGTGCTAGTAAGCTATATGTACTTAACACTGAAGCTTTCTTT
TRBV10-3,.,TRBJ1-4,.,CAISDGQVLTNEKLFF,TGTGCCATCAGTGACGGGCAGGTATTAACTAATGAAAAACTGTTTTTT
TRBV4-3,.,TRBJ1-4,.,CASSQDLVRGTKLFF,TGCGCCAGCAGCCAAGATCTTGTGCGGGGCACAAAACTGTTTTTT
TRBV7-2,TRBD1,TRBJ2-3,.,CASSLEDRGLDTQYF,TGTGCCAGCAGCTTAGAAGACAGGGGTTTAGATACGCAGTATTTT
TRBV6-2/TRBV6-3,.,TRBJ1-1,.,CATNPGLESTEAFF,TGTGCCACCAACCCTGGCCTCGAGTCCACTGAAGCTTTCTTT
TRBV12-5,TRBD2,TRBJ2-3,.,CASGAGLAGETDTQYF,TGTGCTAGTGGTGCGGGACTAGCGGGAGAGACAGATACGCAGTATTTT
TRBV4-2,.,TRBJ2-3,.,CASSQETHWTDTQYF,TGTGCCAGCAGCCAAGAGACGCATTGGACAGATACGCAGTATTTT
TRBV24-1,TRBD1,TRBJ2-5,.,CATSDTRQGTWETQYF,TGTGCCACCAGTGATACGAGACAGGGGACGTGGGAGACCCAGTACTTC
TRBV7-2,.,TRBJ1-1,.,CASSLVVWQGEAFF,TGTGCCAGCAGCTTAGTGGTTTGGCAGGGAGAAGCTTTCTTT
TRBV7-6,.,TRBJ1-1,.,CASSFGPPGAGTEAFF,TGTGCCAGCAGCTTCGGACCCCCAGGGGCTGGCACTGAAGCTTTCTTT
TRBV5-6,TRBD1,TRBJ2-7,.,CASSQIPGQRFYEQYF,TGTGCCAGCAGTCAAATTCCGGGACAGAGATTCTACGAGCAGTACTTC
TRBV4-1,TRBD1,TRBJ2-7,.,CASSQPNRGSYEQYF,TGCGCCAGCAGCCAACCTAACAGGGGGTCCTACGAGCAGTACTTC
TRBV5-5,.,TRBJ1-1,.,CASILGSAESFF,TGTGCCAGCATCCTCGGAAGTGCCGAATCTTTCTTT
TRBV3-1,.,TRBJ2-7,few,CASSQDRLVATYEQYF,TGTGCCAGCAGCCAAGATCGACTAGTTGCTACCTACGAGCAGTACTTC
TRBV11-2,.,TRBJ2-3,.,CASSLAWGGGRQFTDTQYF,TGTGCCAGCAGCTTAGCTTGGGGTGGTGGGCGCCAATTCACAGATACGCAGTATTTT
TRBV20-1,.,TRBJ1-2,few,CSARAKWGFNYGYTF,TGCAGTGCTAGGGCGAAATGGGGTTTTAACTATGGCTACACCTTC
TRBV29-1,.,TRBJ1-2,.,CSDWDTRGYTF,TGCAGCGACTGGGACACGCGTGGCTACACCTTC
TRBV29-1,TRBD2,TRBJ2-5,.,CSVVLAGGPTGQYF,TGCAGCGTTGTACTAGCGGGAGGGCCTACTGGGCAGTACTTC
TRBV6-1,.,TRBJ1-1,.,CASSKATANTEAFF,TGTGCCAGCAGTAAAGCAACGGCTAACACTGAAGCTTTCTTT
TRBV25-1,TRBD2,TRBJ2-1,few,CASSEYVREGLSYNEQFF,TGTGCCAGCAGTGAATATGTGCGGGAGGGCCTCTCCTACAATGAGCAGTTCTTC
TRBV12-3/TRBV12-4,.,TRBJ1-4,.,CASGFRTRDIFATNEKLFF,TGTGCCAGCGGTTTCCGAACCCGGGACATTTTTGCAACTAATGAAAAACTGTTTTTT
TRBV7-2,TRBD1,TRBJ1-1,.,CASSPSGQGARTEAFF,TGTGCCAGCAGCCCGTCGGGACAGGGGGCGCGTACTGAAGCTTTCTTT